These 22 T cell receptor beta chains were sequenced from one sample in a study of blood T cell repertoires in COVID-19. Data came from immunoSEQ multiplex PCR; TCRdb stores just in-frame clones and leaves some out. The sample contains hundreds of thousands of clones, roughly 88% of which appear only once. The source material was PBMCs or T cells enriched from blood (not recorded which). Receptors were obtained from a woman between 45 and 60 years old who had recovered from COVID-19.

Here the CDR3 reads CASSQDGSFLYNEQFF. CDR3 sequence (DNA): TGCGCCAGCAGCCAAGACGGGAGCTTCTTGTACAATGAGCAGTTCTTC. This rearrangement joins TRBV4-3 to TRBJ2-1, with D possibly TRBD2 on 6 matching bases. CDR3 length: 16 residues. Trimming stripped 0 bases from V and 4 bases from J, with 13 bases between. Germline-derived CDR1 and CDR2 are LGHNA and YSLEER.

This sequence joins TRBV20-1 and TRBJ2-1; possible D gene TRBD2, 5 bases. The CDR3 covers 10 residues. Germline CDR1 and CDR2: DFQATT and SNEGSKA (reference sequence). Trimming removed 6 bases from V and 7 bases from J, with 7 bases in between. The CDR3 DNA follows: TGCAGTGCCCGGAGGAATGAGCAGTTCTTC. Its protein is CSARRNEQFF.

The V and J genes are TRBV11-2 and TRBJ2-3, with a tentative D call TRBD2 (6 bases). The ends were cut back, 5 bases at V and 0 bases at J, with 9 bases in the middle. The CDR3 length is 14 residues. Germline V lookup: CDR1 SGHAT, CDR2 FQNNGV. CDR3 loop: CASSIGTSTDTQYF. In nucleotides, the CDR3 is TGTGCCAGCAGCATCGGGACTAGCACAGATACGCAGTATTTT.

DNA of the CDR3: TGTGCCACCAGCAGAGGTTCCTCAGGGGGCCGGGACTCTGGGGCCAACGTCCTGACTTTC. This sequence encodes CATSRGSSGGRDSGANVLTF. The rearrangement links TRBV15 to TRBJ2-6; 8 bases align to TRBD1. CDR3 length: 20 residues. V dropped 1 base and J dropped 0; count of bases not matched to a gene: 11. CDR1 and CDR2 (germline): LNHNV, YYDKDF (reference sequence).

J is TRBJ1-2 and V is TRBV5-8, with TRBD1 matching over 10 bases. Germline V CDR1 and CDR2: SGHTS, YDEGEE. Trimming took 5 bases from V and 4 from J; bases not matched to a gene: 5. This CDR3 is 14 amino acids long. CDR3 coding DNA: TGTGCCAGCAGGATGGGGACAGGGGTCTATGGCTACACCTTC. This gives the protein CASRMGTGVYGYTF.

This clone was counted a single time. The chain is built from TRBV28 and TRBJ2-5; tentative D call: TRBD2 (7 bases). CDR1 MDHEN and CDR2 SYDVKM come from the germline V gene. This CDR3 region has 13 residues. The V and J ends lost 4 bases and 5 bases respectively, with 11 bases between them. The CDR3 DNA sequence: TGTGCCAGCAGTTGGGGGGGGCTCGAGACCCAGTACTTC. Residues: CASSWGGLETQYF.

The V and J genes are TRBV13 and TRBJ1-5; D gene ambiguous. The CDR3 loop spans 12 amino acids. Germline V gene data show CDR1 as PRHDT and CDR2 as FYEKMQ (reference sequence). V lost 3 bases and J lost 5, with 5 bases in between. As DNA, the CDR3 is TGTGCCAGCAGCTTCCGTGATCAGCCCCAGCATTTT. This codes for CASSFRDQPQHF.

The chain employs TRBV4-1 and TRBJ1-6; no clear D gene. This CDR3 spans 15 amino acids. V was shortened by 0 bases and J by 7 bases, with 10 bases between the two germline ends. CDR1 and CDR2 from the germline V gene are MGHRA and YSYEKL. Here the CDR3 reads CASSQDTGWNSPLHF. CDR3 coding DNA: TGCGCCAGCAGCCAAGATACGGGTTGGAATTCACCCCTCCACTTT.

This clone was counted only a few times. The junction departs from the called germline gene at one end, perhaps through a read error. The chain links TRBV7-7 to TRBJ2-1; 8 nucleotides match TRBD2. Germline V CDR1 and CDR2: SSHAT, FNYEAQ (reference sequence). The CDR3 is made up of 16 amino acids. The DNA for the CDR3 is TGTGCTAGCAGCTTAGCCGGGACTAGTGGCTACAATGAGCAGTTCTTC. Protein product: CASSLAGTSGYNEQFF.

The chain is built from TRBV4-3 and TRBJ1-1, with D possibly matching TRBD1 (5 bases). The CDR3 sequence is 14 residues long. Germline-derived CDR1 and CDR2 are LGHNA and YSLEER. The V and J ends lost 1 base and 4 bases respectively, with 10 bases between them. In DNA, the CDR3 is TGCGCCAGCAGCCAAGGGCGGGGGACCACTGAAGCTTTCTTT. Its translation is CASSQGRGTTEAFF.

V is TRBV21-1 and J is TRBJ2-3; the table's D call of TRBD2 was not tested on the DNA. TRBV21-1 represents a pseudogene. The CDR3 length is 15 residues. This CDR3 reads CASTPHRGYTDTQYF. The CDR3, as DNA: TGTGCCAGCACCCCCCACCGGGGGTACACAGATACGCAGTATTTT.

For the CDR3, the DNA is TGCGCCAGCATCCAGCACGCGGGAGGCCCGGGTGAGCAGTTCTTC. Protein: CASIQHAGGPGEQFF. V is TRBV5-1 and J is TRBJ2-1; TRBD2 aligns across 8 bases. V gave up 6 bases and J gave up 9 bases; unmatched junction bases: 14. Germline CDR1 is SGHRS and CDR2 is YFSETQ. This CDR3 is built from 15 residues.

DNA for the CDR3: TGCGCCAGCAGCCGGACAGGGGACTCTGGGGCCAACGTCCTGACTTTC. The encoded protein is CASSRTGDSGANVLTF. The V gene is TRBV5-1, the J gene TRBJ2-6, with 9 bases that match TRBD1. The junction had 2 bases not matched to a gene; V was cut back by 4 bases and J by 0 bases. The CDR3 runs 16 residues. Germline loops: CDR1 SGHRS, CDR2 YFSETQ.

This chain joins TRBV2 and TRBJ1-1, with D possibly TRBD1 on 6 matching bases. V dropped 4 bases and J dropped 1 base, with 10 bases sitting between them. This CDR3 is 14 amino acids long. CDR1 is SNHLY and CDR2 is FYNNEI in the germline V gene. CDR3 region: CASSGRGANTEAFF. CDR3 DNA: TGTGCCAGCAGTGGGCGGGGGGCGAACACTGAAGCTTTCTTT. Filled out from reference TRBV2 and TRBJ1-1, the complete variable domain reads EPEVTQTPSHQVTQMGQEVILRCVPISNHLYFYWYRQILGQKVEFLVSFYNNEISEKSEIFDDQFSVERPDGSNFTLKIRSTKLEDSAMYFCASSGRGANTEAFFGQGTRLTVV.

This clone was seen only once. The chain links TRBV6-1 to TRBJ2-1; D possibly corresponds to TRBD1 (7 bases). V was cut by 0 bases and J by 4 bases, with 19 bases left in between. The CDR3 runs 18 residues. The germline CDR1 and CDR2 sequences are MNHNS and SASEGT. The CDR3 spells CASSEALFPPGGYNEQFF. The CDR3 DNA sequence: TGTGCCAGCAGTGAAGCCCTTTTCCCCCCAGGGGGGTACAATGAGCAGTTCTTC.

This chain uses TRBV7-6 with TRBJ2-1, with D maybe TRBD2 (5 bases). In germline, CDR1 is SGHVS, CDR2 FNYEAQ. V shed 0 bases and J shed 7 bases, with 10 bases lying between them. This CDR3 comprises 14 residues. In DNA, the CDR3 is TGTGCCAGCAGCTTAGCGGGAGTATTGAATGAGCAGTTCTTC. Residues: CASSLAGVLNEQFF.

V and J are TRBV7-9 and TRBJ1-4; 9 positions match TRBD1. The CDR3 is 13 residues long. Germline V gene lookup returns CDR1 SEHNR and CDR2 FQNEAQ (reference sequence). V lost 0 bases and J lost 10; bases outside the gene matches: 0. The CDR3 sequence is CASSLAGQGKLFF. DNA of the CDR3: TGTGCCAGCAGCTTAGCGGGACAGGGAAAACTGTTTTTT.

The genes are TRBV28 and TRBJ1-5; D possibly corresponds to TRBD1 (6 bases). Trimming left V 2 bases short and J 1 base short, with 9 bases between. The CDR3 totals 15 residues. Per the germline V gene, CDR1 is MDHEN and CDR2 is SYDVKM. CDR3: CASSLRGGSNQPQHF. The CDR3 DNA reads TGTGCCAGCAGTTTACGGGGGGGCAGCAATCAGCCCCAGCATTTT.

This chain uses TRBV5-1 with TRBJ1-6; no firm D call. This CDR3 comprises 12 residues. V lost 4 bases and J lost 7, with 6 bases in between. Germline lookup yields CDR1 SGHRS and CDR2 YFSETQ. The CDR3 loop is CASSTINSPLHF. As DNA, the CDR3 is TGCGCCAGCAGCACTATCAATTCACCCCTCCACTTT.

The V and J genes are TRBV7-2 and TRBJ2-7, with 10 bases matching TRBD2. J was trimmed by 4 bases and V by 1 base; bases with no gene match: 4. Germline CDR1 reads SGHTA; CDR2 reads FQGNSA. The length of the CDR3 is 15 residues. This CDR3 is CASSLGASGSYEQYF. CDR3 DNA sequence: TGTGCCAGCAGCTTAGGAGCTAGCGGGAGTTACGAGCAGTACTTC.

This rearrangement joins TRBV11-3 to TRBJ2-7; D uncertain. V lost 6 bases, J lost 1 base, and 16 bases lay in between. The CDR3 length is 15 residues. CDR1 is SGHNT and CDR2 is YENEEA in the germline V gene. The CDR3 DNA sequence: TGTGCCAGCAGAACCGACATCGGAACTTCCTACGAGCAGTACTTC. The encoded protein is CASRTDIGTSYEQYF. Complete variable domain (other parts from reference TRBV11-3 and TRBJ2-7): EAGVVQSPRYKIIEKKQPVAFWCNPISGHNTLYWYLQNLGQGPELLIRYENEEAVDDSQLPKDRFSAERLKGVDSTLKIQPAELGDSAVYLCASRTDIGTSYEQYFGPGTRLTVT.

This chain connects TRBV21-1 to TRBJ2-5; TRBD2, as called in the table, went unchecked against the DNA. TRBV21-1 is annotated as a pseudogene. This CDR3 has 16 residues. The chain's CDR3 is CASTSMPLAGEETQYF. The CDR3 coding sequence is TGTGCCAGCACCTCTATGCCCCTAGCGGGTGAAGAGACCCAGTACTTC.